The 31 T cell receptor beta chains below were found in one sample sequenced in a study of blood T cell repertoires in COVID-19. Assay: immunoSEQ multiplex PCR; the TCRdb copy retains only in-frame clones and omits some. The sample yields approximately 73,000 clones, about 89% seen once. The material sequenced was peripheral blood. The receptors were sampled from an older woman with acute or convalescent COVID-19.

The V call is TRBV5-1, the J call TRBJ2-3; no firm D call. The CDR3 covers 16 residues. Germline assignment: CDR1 SGHRS and CDR2 YFSETQ. With 0 bases removed from V and 2 bases from J, the gap between germline ends came to 13 bases. The CDR3 sequence is CASSLASLGYTDTQYF. The CDR3 DNA follows: TGCGCCAGCAGCTTGGCCAGTTTGGGCTACACAGATACGCAGTATTTT.

This clone was recorded once. CDR3 loop: CASSAGQGEGNQPQHF. The CDR3 region has the DNA TGTGCCAGCAGCGCTGGACAGGGAGAGGGCAATCAGCCCCAGCATTTT. The chain couples TRBV9 to TRBJ1-5, with TRBD1 identical over 8 bases. The CDR3 sequence is 16 residues long. Looked up from germline, CDR1 is SGDLS and CDR2 is YYNGEE. The V and J ends lost 3 bases and 2 bases, in that order; junction bases with no gene match: 7.

The V and J genes are TRBV5-6 and TRBJ2-7, with 7 bases lining up with TRBD2. CDR3 length: 15 amino acids. Trimming cost V 2 bases and J 7 bases; bases outside gene matches: 12. CDR1 is SGHDT and CDR2 is YYEEEE in the germline V gene. This chain's CDR3 is CASSFVGRGFGEQYF. In DNA, the CDR3 is TGTGCCAGCAGCTTCGTCGGGCGGGGGTTCGGAGAGCAGTACTTC. Full variable domain (outside the CDR3, taken from reference TRBV5-6 and TRBJ2-7): DAGVTQSPTHLIKTRGQQVTLRCSPKSGHDTVSWYQQALGQGPQFIFQYYEEEERQRGNFPDRFSGHQFPNYSSELNVNALLLGDSALYLCASSFVGRGFGEQYFGPGTRLTVT.

The rearrangement links TRBV20-1 to TRBJ1-2; 7 bases agree with TRBD1. The CDR3 is made up of 11 amino acids. V shed 5 bases, J shed 8 bases, and the junction held 5 bases outside the gene matches. CDR1 and CDR2 from the germline V gene are DFQATT and SNEGSKA (reference sequence). CDR3 in amino acids: CSARHRGGYTF. The CDR3 DNA is TGCAGTGCTCGACACAGGGGAGGCTACACCTTC.

V usage is TRBV27 and J usage is TRBJ1-4; tentative D call: TRBD1 (6 bases). The CDR3 is 16 residues long. Trimming removed 5 bases at V and 5 bases at J, with 18 bases between. CDR1 and CDR2 from the germline V gene are MNHEY and SMNVEV (reference sequence). CDR3 loop: CASSPQQGGLNEKLFF. CDR3 nucleotides: TGTGCCAGCAGTCCCCAACAGGGAGGGCTAAATGAAAAACTGTTTTTT.

The rearrangement joins TRBV5-6 to TRBJ2-7, with 11 bases fitting TRBD1. V was pared by 1 base and J by 4 bases, with 10 bases of the junction left unmatched. The CDR3 is made up of 17 amino acids. The germline CDR1 and CDR2 sequences are SGHDT and YYEEEE. In nucleotides, the CDR3 is TGTGCCAGCAGCTTGTGGGGTAGGACAGGGGGCTTTTACGAGCAGTACTTC. Translation gives CASSLWGRTGGFYEQYF.

V usage is TRBV5-6 and J usage is TRBJ1-2, with 10 bases fitting TRBD1. With V trimmed by 2 bases and J by 2 bases, 3 bases remained unmatched. The CDR3 totals 15 residues. The germline CDR1 and CDR2 sequences are SGHDT and YYEEEE. The CDR3 DNA is TGTGCCAGCAGCTTACCGGGACAGGGGAACTATGGCTACACCTTC. Translating gives CASSLPGQGNYGYTF.

The CDR3 loop reads CASSLKIGGYGGYTF. CDR3 in DNA: TGTGCCAGCAGCTTAAAAATAGGCGGGTACGGCGGCTACACCTTC. The chain is built from TRBV7-6 and TRBJ1-2, with unresolved D. Trimming shortened V by 2 bases and J by 8 bases, and 18 bases separated the two germline ends. The CDR3 runs 15 residues. The germline CDR1 and CDR2 sequences are SGHVS and FNYEAQ.

The chain joins TRBV28 to TRBJ2-7; 9 bases map to TRBD1. The CDR3 is made up of 16 amino acids. Germline V gene data show CDR1 as MDHEN and CDR2 as SYDVKM. Losses at the gene ends were 5 bases for V and 3 bases for J; bases not matched to a gene: 11. The CDR3 DNA is TGTGCCAGCAGTCCCCAAGGCGAGACAGGGGGCTACGAGCAGTACTTC. Translation: CASSPQGETGGYEQYF.

V is TRBV6-1 and J is TRBJ1-5; unclear D gene. The CDR3 covers 15 residues. The V and J ends lost 0 bases and 7 bases respectively, with 13 bases between them. Germline values: CDR1 MNHNS, CDR2 SASEGT. CDR3 amino acids: CASSEAWGTGQPQHF. The CDR3 nucleotides read TGTGCCAGCAGTGAAGCCTGGGGAACGGGGCAGCCCCAGCATTTT.

The chain links TRBV4-3 to TRBJ2-7, with D unresolved. The ends were cut back, 0 bases at V and 9 bases at J, with 21 bases in the middle. Per the germline V gene, CDR1 is LGHNA and CDR2 is YSLEER. This CDR3 spans 16 amino acids. CDR3 coding DNA: TGCGCCAGCAGCCAAGATCTGGGCATTGATAAATCCGGGCAGTACTTC. It encodes CASSQDLGIDKSGQYF.

The chain couples TRBV2 to TRBJ1-1, with 8 bases fitting TRBD1. Germline V gene data show CDR1 as SNHLY and CDR2 as FYNNEI. V was clipped by 6 bases and J by 0 bases; unmatched bases: 12. The CDR3 is 17 residues long. The CDR3 DNA reads TGTGCCAGCAGAGATATGACAGGGGCCTACCTGAACACTGAAGCTTTCTTT. The encoded protein is CASRDMTGAYLNTEAFF.

The genes are TRBV18 and TRBJ1-4; a possible D gene is TRBD1 (6 bases). The CDR3 is 13 residues long. V shed 2 bases and J shed 8 bases, with 9 bases lying between them. The V gene's germline CDR1 is KGHSH and CDR2 LQKENI. CDR3 amino acids: CASSPAGEEKLFF. The CDR3 DNA reads as TGTGCCAGCTCACCAGCAGGGGAGGAAAAACTGTTTTTT.

The V call is TRBV12-3 or TRBV12-4, the J call TRBJ1-1, with a weak D call TRBD1 (5 bases). This CDR3 is built from 13 residues. The ends were cut back, 4 bases at V and 5 bases at J, with 11 bases in the middle. CDR3 coding DNA: TGTGCCAGCAGTTGGGGGGGAGATACTGAAGCTTTCTTT. Its protein is CASSWGGDTEAFF.

CDR3 loop: CASSTPMGGTEAFF. CDR3 sequence (DNA): TGTGCCAGCAGTACCCCCATGGGGGGCACTGAAGCTTTCTTT. This sequence joins TRBV28 and TRBJ1-1; weak D call: TRBD1 (5 bases). Germline assignment: CDR1 MDHEN and CDR2 SYDVKM. This CDR3 contains 14 residues. Trimming took off 5 bases at V and 4 bases at J, with 14 bases between the two ends.

V is TRBV14 and J is TRBJ2-7; perhaps TRBD2 as D (6 bases). This CDR3 contains 14 residues. In germline, CDR1 is SGHDN, CDR2 FVKESK. Trimming removed 4 bases from V and 1 base from J, with 11 bases in between. DNA of the CDR3: TGTGCCAGCAGCCGTTTGGGGGGATCCTACGAGCAGTACTTC. It codes for CASSRLGGSYEQYF. The full variable domain, its missing parts supplied by reference TRBV14 and TRBJ2-7, is EAGVTQFPSHSVIEKGQTVTLRCDPISGHDNLYWYRRVMGKEIKFLLHFVKESKQDESGMPNNRFLAERTGGTYSTLKVQPAELEDSGVYFCASSRLGGSYEQYFGPGTRLTVT.

In its sample, this clone was seen a few times. The chain carries TRBV7-2 and TRBJ1-4; 7 nucleotides align to TRBD1. The CDR3 is made up of 15 amino acids. J gave up 7 bases and V 5 bases, and 10 bases lay outside the gene matches. The germline V gene has CDR1 SGHTA and CDR2 FQGNSA. In DNA form, the CDR3 reads TGTGCCAGCAGCCATTCGTACAGGGGTAGTGAAAAACTGTTTTTT. Amino acid sequence: CASSHSYRGSEKLFF.

There are a few counts of this clone. V is TRBV7-2 and J is TRBJ1-5; 10 bases map to TRBD1. The CDR3 sequence is 16 residues long. Trimming took 5 bases from V and 3 from J; bases not matched to a gene: 7. Germline V lookup: CDR1 SGHTA, CDR2 FQGNSA. The CDR3 here is CASSETGGAVNQPQHF. The CDR3 nucleotides read TGTGCCAGCAGCGAGACAGGGGGCGCCGTCAATCAGCCCCAGCATTTT.

This clone was counted only a few times. The chain is built from TRBV19 and TRBJ2-1; 8 bases fit TRBD2. Trimming removed 4 bases from V and 7 bases from J; junction bases left unmatched: 15. Germline CDR1 and CDR2: LNHDA and SQIVND (reference sequence). The CDR3 has 17 amino acids. Written as DNA, the CDR3 is TGTGCCAGTAGTACTCCCTACGACAAGCGGGGGAGGAATGAGCAGTTCTTC. Its protein product is CASSTPYDKRGRNEQFF. Supplemented by reference TRBV19 and TRBJ2-1, the full variable domain reads DGGITQSPKYLFRKEGQNVTLSCEQNLNHDAMYWYRQDPGQGLRLIYYSQIVNDFQKGDIAEGYSVSREKKESFPLTVTSAQKNPTAFYLCASSTPYDKRGRNEQFFGPGTRLTVL.

The V gene is TRBV28, the J gene TRBJ2-6; 11 bases line up with TRBD2. The CDR3 runs 19 residues. Trimming took 5 bases from V and 0 from J; bases not matched to a gene: 9. Germline CDR1 and CDR2: MDHEN and SYDVKM. The CDR3 spells CASSIPGLAVHSGANVLTF. The DNA of the CDR3 is TGTGCCAGCAGTATCCCGGGACTAGCGGTTCACTCTGGGGCCAACGTCCTGACTTTC.

The J gene is TRBJ1-5, the V gene TRBV28, with D perhaps matching TRBD1 (5 bases). Germline CDR1 is MDHEN and CDR2 is SYDVKM. V lost 2 bases and J 5 bases, leaving 10 bases between the germline ends. This CDR3 has 14 residues. The CDR3 spells CASSLHRYDQPQHF. CDR3 nucleotide sequence: TGTGCCAGCAGTTTACACAGGTACGATCAGCCCCAGCATTTT.

This clone was counted once. J is TRBJ1-1 and V is TRBV28; D is unclear. Germline values: CDR1 MDHEN, CDR2 SYDVKM. V dropped 2 bases and J dropped 1 base, with 14 bases sitting between them. This CDR3 has 16 residues. In nucleotides, the CDR3 is TGTGCCAGCAGTTTAGGCAGCGCCAATCAGAACACTGAAGCTTTCTTT. Its protein is CASSLGSANQNTEAFF.

This chain connects TRBV7-9 to TRBJ1-6; D ambiguous. Germline V CDR1 and CDR2: SEHNR, FQNEAQ (reference sequence). CDR3 length: 13 residues. V was cut by 3 bases and J by 6 bases, with 6 bases left in between. DNA of the CDR3: TGTGCCAGCAGCTTTTATTTTAATTCACCCCTCCACTTT. Translated, it gives CASSFYFNSPLHF.

The genes are TRBV24-1 and TRBJ1-4, with 10 bases identical to TRBD1. This CDR3 has 16 residues. The V gene's germline CDR1 is KGHDR and CDR2 SFDVKD. V shed 2 bases and J 8 bases; nucleotides not matched to a gene: 7. CDR3 sequence (DNA): TGTGCCACCAGTGATTCTCCGGGACAGGGGCAAGAAAAACTGTTTTTT. Translated, it gives CATSDSPGQGQEKLFF.

V and J are TRBV29-1 and TRBJ2-3, with D possibly TRBD2 on 6 matching bases. V lost 4 bases, J lost 1 base, and 9 bases lay in between. The CDR3 runs to 13 residues. In germline, CDR1 is SQVTM, CDR2 ANQGSEA. The CDR3 here is CSVVGGGTDTQYF. The CDR3 DNA reads TGCAGCGTTGTTGGCGGGGGCACAGATACGCAGTATTTT.

The chain carries TRBV7-9 and TRBJ1-2; 7 nucleotides line up with TRBD1. The CDR3 is made up of 13 amino acids. CDR1 and CDR2 (germline): SEHNR, FQNEAQ (reference sequence). V shed 5 bases and J 4 bases; nucleotides not matched to a gene: 4. In nucleotides, the CDR3 is TGTGCCAGCAGCGCGGCAGGGGGCTATGGCTACACCTTC. Translated: CASSAAGGYGYTF. Supplemented by reference TRBV7-9 and TRBJ1-2, the full variable domain reads DTGVSQNPRHKITKRGQNVTFRCDPISEHNRLYWYRQTLGQGPEFLTYFQNEAQLEKSRLLSDRFSAERPKGSFSTLEIQRTEQGDSAMYLCASSAAGGYGYTFGSGTRLTVV.

The chain joins TRBV6-5 to TRBJ2-2; unclear D gene. The ends were cut back, 2 bases at V and 5 bases at J, with 3 bases in the middle. In germline, CDR1 is MNHEY, CDR2 SVGAGI. The CDR3 covers 12 residues. Written as DNA, the CDR3 is TGTGCCAGCAGTTACCGGACCGGGGAGCTGTTTTTT. Translated, it gives CASSYRTGELFF.

This chain connects TRBV10-3 to TRBJ2-7; TRBD2 is a possible D gene (6 bases). The CDR3 has 15 amino acids. In germline, CDR1 is ENHRY, CDR2 SYGVKD. Trimming cost V 3 bases and J 2 bases, with 14 bases left between them. The CDR3 reads CAISEIRLETYEQYF. Here the CDR3 DNA reads TGTGCCATCAGTGAAATAAGACTAGAGACCTACGAGCAGTACTTC.

The chain combines TRBV6-5 with TRBJ1-2, with 8 nucleotides matching TRBD1. The germline CDR1 and CDR2 sequences are MNHEY and SVGAGI. The J segment lost 10 bases and the V segment lost 7 bases, leaving 8 bases of the junction unmatched. This CDR3 spans 12 amino acids. CDR3: CASKMDREVYTF. The CDR3 nucleotides read TGTGCCAGCAAGATGGACAGGGAGGTCTACACCTTC.

The V and J genes are TRBV19 and TRBJ1-5; 7 nucleotides line up with TRBD1. V shed 5 bases and J 3 bases; nucleotides not matched to a gene: 4. Germline V CDR1 and CDR2: LNHDA, SQIVND (reference sequence). The CDR3 extends over 14 amino acids. The CDR3 DNA is TGTGCCAGTAGTCTTGACAGGGACAATCAGCCCCAGCATTTT. It yields the protein CASSLDRDNQPQHF.

This sequence joins TRBV2 and TRBJ2-7; D gene uncertain. The CDR3 extends over 13 amino acids. In germline, CDR1 is SNHLY, CDR2 FYNNEI. V lost 8 bases and J 2 bases, leaving 13 bases between the germline ends. CDR3 sequence (DNA): TGTGCCAGCTCTCGTAACGGAGCCTACGAGCAGTACTTC. Its protein is CASSRNGAYEQYF.